A single sample gave rise to the 18 T cell receptor beta chains below, sequenced in a study of tumour-infiltrating T cells in Burkitt lymphoma. This table comes from immunoSEQ multiplex PCR, and its TCRdb copy is limited to in-frame clones, with some not included. Among approximately 4,400 clones listed, roughly 17% were seen once. Material for sequencing was tumor tissue. The receptors stem from a human donor with diffuse large B-cell lymphoma. Some clones in this sample may be carry-over from other donors' samples.

This clone has more than one count but fewer than ten. CDR3 bases: TGCGCCAGCAGCTTGATTGGACAGCCTGATGGCTACACCTTC. Translation: CASSLIGQPDGYTF. The chain links TRBV5-1 to TRBJ1-2, with D possibly TRBD1 on 6 matching bases. V was trimmed by 1 base and J by 6 bases, leaving 13 bases between them. Looked up from germline, CDR1 is SGHRS and CDR2 is YFSETQ. The length of the CDR3 is 14 residues.

This clone has more than one count but fewer than ten. The chain links TRBV28 to TRBJ1-1; 7 bases align to TRBD1. Trimming took 3 bases from V and 2 from J; bases not matched to a gene: 3. In germline, CDR1 is MDHEN, CDR2 SYDVKM. The CDR3 length is 14 residues. CDR3 region: CASSLTGLNTEAFF. As DNA, the CDR3 is TGTGCCAGCAGTTTGACAGGGCTCAACACTGAAGCTTTCTTT. Combining the CDR3 with reference TRBV28 and TRBJ1-1 gives the whole variable domain DVKVTQSSRYLVKRTGEKVFLECVQDMDHENMFWYRQDPGLGLRLIYFSYDVKMKEKGDIPEGYSVSREKKERFSLILESASTNQTSMYLCASSLTGLNTEAFFGQGTRLTVV.

This chain joins TRBV15 and TRBJ1-1; TRBD1 aligns across 7 bases. The CDR3 is 15 residues long. Germline V lookup: CDR1 LNHNV, CDR2 YYDKDF (reference sequence). With 0 bases clipped from V and 7 bases from J, the junction kept 8 bases outside the gene matches. In nucleotides, the CDR3 is TGTGCCACCAGCAGAGAGAGGGACAGAACGCGTGAAGCTTTCTTT. The encoded protein is CATSRERDRTREAFF.

The rearrangement uses TRBV6-5 and TRBJ2-1; 7 bases match TRBD2. The J segment lost 7 bases and the V segment lost 4 bases, leaving 10 bases of the junction unmatched. CDR3 length: 15 residues. The germline V gene has CDR1 MNHEY and CDR2 SVGAGI. CDR3 sequence: CASSWGRAIQNEQFF. The CDR3 bases are TGTGCCAGCAGTTGGGGGAGGGCGATTCAGAATGAGCAGTTCTTC.

This chain links TRBV29-1 with TRBJ1-1; D gene ambiguous. CDR1 SQVTM and CDR2 ANQGSEA come from the germline V gene. V was shortened by 3 bases and J by 1 base, with 12 bases between the two germline ends. The CDR3 is made up of 14 amino acids. CDR3 sequence (DNA): TGCAGCGTTGAGGTCATGGGAGGGAACACTGAAGCTTTCTTT. Protein sequence: CSVEVMGGNTEAFF.

This rearrangement joins TRBV5-6 to TRBJ1-6; possible D gene TRBD1, 5 bases. The CDR3 covers 13 residues. Germline V gene data show CDR1 as SGHDT and CDR2 as YYEEEE. V was trimmed by 2 bases and J by 10 bases, leaving 10 bases between them. CDR3: CASSLRGGSPLHF. The CDR3 bases are TGTGCCAGCAGCTTAAGGGGTGGGTCACCCCTCCACTTT.

The J gene is TRBJ2-3, the V gene TRBV6-6, with D unclear. Germline CDR1 reads MNHNY; CDR2 reads SVGAGI (reference sequence). The CDR3 spans 13 residues. Trimming took 7 bases from V and 5 from J, leaving 13 bases between them. The CDR3 sequence: CASNGPAQDTQYF. The CDR3 DNA reads as TGTGCCAGCAACGGACCGGCACAAGATACGCAGTATTTT.

The chain has TRBV4-2 and TRBJ1-1; D uncertain. Germline V gene lookup returns CDR1 LGHNA and CDR2 YNFKEQ. This CDR3 comprises 17 residues. Trimming stripped 1 base from V and 1 base from J, with 16 bases between. The chain's CDR3 is CASSQGTERGWNTEAFF. In nucleotides, the CDR3 is TGTGCCAGCAGCCAAGGGACGGAGCGGGGATGGAACACTGAAGCTTTCTTT.

J is TRBJ1-3 and V is TRBV2; no reliable D call. CDR3 size: 13 residues. Germline V CDR1 and CDR2: SNHLY, FYNNEI. V was shortened by 8 bases and J by 4 bases, with 12 bases between the two germline ends. CDR3 sequence (DNA): TGTGCCAGCGGGCAGTACGCAGGAAACACCATATATTTT. Translated, it gives CASGQYAGNTIYF.

This clone was observed a few times. The chain links TRBV5-6 to TRBJ1-1, with D possibly matching TRBD1 (6 bases). This CDR3 has 16 residues. Trimming removed 4 bases from V and 2 bases from J, with 18 bases in between. Germline V gene lookup returns CDR1 SGHDT and CDR2 YYEEEE. CDR3 in DNA: TGTGCCAGCAGCAATCAGGGGTACGCGAGAAACACTGAAGCTTTCTTT. This gives the protein CASSNQGYARNTEAFF. Complete variable domain (other parts from reference TRBV5-6 and TRBJ1-1): DAGVTQSPTHLIKTRGQQVTLRCSPKSGHDTVSWYQQALGQGPQFIFQYYEEEERQRGNFPDRFSGHQFPNYSSELNVNALLLGDSALYLCASSNQGYARNTEAFFGQGTRLTVV.

A few counts support this clone. This chain connects TRBV4-1 to TRBJ2-5; 7 bases agree with TRBD2. From germline, CDR1 is MGHRA and CDR2 YSYEKL. V was pared by 0 bases and J by 3 bases, with 10 bases of the junction left unmatched. The CDR3 is 17 residues long. The CDR3 is CASSQEYGTTNKETQYF. DNA for the CDR3: TGCGCCAGCAGCCAAGAGTATGGGACTACCAATAAAGAGACCCAGTACTTC.

The CDR3 spells CASSRSLGSTDTQYF. The CDR3, as DNA: TGTGCCAGCAGCAGAAGCCTAGGGAGCACAGATACGCAGTATTTT. The chain recombines TRBV7-6 with TRBJ2-3; D unresolved. This CDR3 spans 15 amino acids. CDR1 and CDR2 from the germline V gene are SGHVS and FNYEAQ. With 5 bases removed from V and 0 bases from J, the gap between germline ends came to 12 bases.

The rearrangement joins TRBV7-8 to TRBJ1-2; perhaps TRBD1 as D (5 bases). V was shortened by 5 bases and J by 4 bases, with 20 bases between the two germline ends. Germline CDR1 is SGHVS and CDR2 is FQNEAQ. CDR3 length: 16 amino acids. For the CDR3, the DNA is TGTGCCAGCAGCAGCGCGACAGACGTAAGGGTCTATGGCTACACCTTC. It translates to CASSSATDVRVYGYTF.

This clone was observed a few times. A read error may account for a junction end that differs from germline. V usage is TRBV6-5 and J usage is TRBJ1-2; 7 positions agree with TRBD1. Germline lookup yields CDR1 MNHEY and CDR2 SVGAGI. The length of the CDR3 is 15 residues. As DNA, the CDR3 is TGTGCCAGCAGCACGGATAGACAGGGACCGTATGACTACACCTTC. It specifies CASSTDRQGPYDYTF.

This clone occurred a few times. The V and J genes are TRBV30 and TRBJ2-1; D possibly corresponds to TRBD2 (5 bases). Trimming removed 6 bases at V and 6 bases at J, with 21 bases between. The length of the CDR3 is 15 residues. Germline CDR1 is GTSNPN and CDR2 is SVGIG (reference sequence). CDR3 sequence (DNA): TGTGCCTGCCCGCATGGAGGAGGCCGAAGCAATGAGCAGTTCTTC. Amino acid sequence: CACPHGGGRSNEQFF.

V usage is TRBV7-2 and J usage is TRBJ2-1; 8 bases fit TRBD1. The CDR3 is 15 amino acids. Germline assignment: CDR1 SGHTA and CDR2 FQGNSA. Trimming at V came to 5 bases and at J to 2 bases, leaving 5 bases not matched to a gene. CDR3 region: CASSLRTGTYNEQFF. The DNA of the CDR3 is TGTGCCAGCAGCCTGAGGACAGGGACCTACAATGAGCAGTTCTTC.

The V gene is TRBV5-1, the J gene TRBJ1-1; TRBD1 matches at 8 bases. CDR3 length: 14 residues. V lost 4 bases to trimming and J lost 7 bases; unmatched junction nucleotides: 9. The V gene's germline CDR1 is SGHRS and CDR2 YFSETQ. The DNA of the CDR3 is TGCGCCAGCAGCGGAACAGGGGGTCCGAGTGAAGCTTTCTTT. The encoded protein is CASSGTGGPSEAFF.

The chain recombines TRBV5-1 with TRBJ2-5; 13 positions match TRBD2. V was clipped by 4 bases and J by 3 bases; unmatched bases: 6. This CDR3 is built from 16 residues. Per germline, CDR1 SGHRS and CDR2 YFSETQ. As DNA, the CDR3 is TGCGCCAGCAGCGTAGCGGGACTAGCGGGGAAAGAGACCCAGTACTTC. Encoded protein: CASSVAGLAGKETQYF.